The entry below gives a single TCR beta chain sequence along with its context. Its antigen is as yet unknown. Trimming cost V 4 bases and J 4 bases; bases outside gene matches: 5. CDR1 SGDLS and CDR2 YYNGEE come from the germline V gene. The CDR3 consists of 13 residues. Using immunoSEQ multiplex PCR, the repertoire was profiled, and TCRdb retains in-frame clones only, with some absent. The sample holds about 63,000 clones, approximately 85% seen once. The data stem from a study of OX40 agonist ivuxolimab in advanced cancers. Whole-study context: From roughly 20 to 79 years was the age range, with a mean of about 56 years, and roughly 83% were male. Allowance was made for prior anti-PD-1, anti-PD-L1 or anti-CTLA-4 therapy, and approximately 41% had some. Notes on the study in general: Clonal expansion from baseline to week 6 occurred in both CD4+ and CD8+ T cells. More expanded clones were found, on average, in CD8+ than in CD4+ T cells.

This TCR came from an adult with an advanced solid tumor such as melanoma, head and neck, liver or kidney cancer. V and J are TRBV9 and TRBJ2-7; 7 bases align to TRBD1. The source material was CD4+ or CD8+ T cells sorted from blood, sampled in a trial of the OX40 agonist ivuxolimab. CDR3 sequence (DNA): TGTGCCAGCAGCTTAAGACAGGGATACGAGCAGTACTTC. Its protein product is CASSLRQGYEQYF.